One sample yielded the 27 T cell receptor beta chains listed below, sequenced in a study of chronic HIV infection and antiretroviral therapy. Each CDR3 protein gets one entry after TCRdb re-called the 5' RACE reads with MiXCR. The table records roughly 39,000 distinct CDR3 sequences, roughly 7.6% of them present only once. Sequencing was carried out using peripheral blood. The receptors were gathered from an adult who had HIV and had not received antiretroviral therapy, or was an uninfected healthy control (not recorded which).

This rearrangement joins TRBV21-1 to TRBJ2-1. TRBV21-1 is reported as a pseudogene. The CDR3 runs 12 residues. CDR3 DNA sequence: TGTGCCAGCATCGACACACCAAATGAGCAGTTCTTC. The encoded protein is CASIDTPNEQFF.

This rearrangement joins TRBV28 to TRBJ2-1; D is ambiguous. The CDR3 covers 13 residues. Germline CDR1 reads MDHEN; CDR2 reads SYDVKM. V was shortened by 6 bases and J by 3 bases, with 9 bases between the two germline ends. The CDR3 bases are TGTGCCAGCAGAAACCAGGTCTACAATGAGCAGTTCTTC. Translated, it gives CASRNQVYNEQFF.

The gene calls are TRBV5-1 and TRBJ2-1; D gene unclear. V lost 2 bases and J 5 bases, leaving 14 bases between the germline ends. Per germline, CDR1 SGHRS and CDR2 YFSETQ. The CDR3 loop spans 15 amino acids. The CDR3 loop is CASSFGGQLNNEQFF. The CDR3 region has the DNA TGCGCCAGCAGCTTTGGTGGGCAACTGAACAATGAGCAGTTCTTC.

The table lists this clonotype with many counts. V is TRBV4-3 and J is TRBJ2-6; D might be TRBD1 or TRBD2, each matching 6 bases. CDR1 is LGHNA and CDR2 is YSLEER in the germline V gene. V was clipped by 1 base and J by 2 bases, with 12 bases between them. This CDR3 is 17 amino acids long. The CDR3 loop reads CASSQVAGGAGANVLTF. As DNA, the CDR3 is TGCGCCAGCAGCCAAGTGGCCGGGGGCGCTGGGGCCAACGTCCTGACTTTC.

In this sample, this clonotype turned up many times. This CDR3 is CASRKVAGTTEAFF. The DNA for the CDR3 is TGTGCCAGCAGGAAGGTGGCAGGTACAACTGAAGCTTTCTTT. The chain uses TRBV25-1 and TRBJ1-1; D not certain. Germline CDR1 reads MGHDK; CDR2 reads SYGVNS. The CDR3 spans 14 residues. V gave up 6 bases and J gave up 5 bases, with 16 bases separating them. Looking up the rest from reference TRBV25-1 and TRBJ1-1 gives the full variable domain: EADIYQTPRYLVIGTGKKITLECSQTMGHDKMYWYQQDPGMELHLIHYSYGVNSTEKGDLSSESTVSRIRTEHFPLTLESARPSHTSQYLCASRKVAGTTEAFFGQGTRLTVV.

The sample holds a few counts of this clonotype. V usage is TRBV27 and J usage is TRBJ2-5, with D possibly TRBD2 on 6 matching bases. Germline V gives CDR1 MNHEY, CDR2 SMNVEV (reference sequence). This CDR3 has 14 amino acids. The V gene lost 2 bases and the J gene lost 2 bases, with 9 bases spanning the gap. The CDR3 coding sequence is TGTGCCAGCAGTTTACCCGGGAGACAAGAGACCCAGTACTTC. It translates to CASSLPGRQETQYF.

This clonotype was seen a handful of times. This chain links TRBV10-2 with TRBJ1-5, with TRBD1 as a possible D gene (6 bases). The CDR3 totals 14 residues. Germline V gives CDR1 WSHSY, CDR2 SAAADI. V dropped 6 bases and J dropped 7 bases, with 16 bases sitting between them. CDR3 in amino acids: CASRDSRGYQPQHF. In DNA form, the CDR3 reads TGCGCCAGCAGGGACAGCAGGGGTTACCAGCCCCAGCATTTT.

Comments on this clonotype: The junction departs from germline at one end; a sequencing error may be responsible. The CDR3 bases are TGTGCCAGCAGGGAAGGGACAGTTACTGAAACTTTCTTT. Its protein is CASREGTVTETFF. The chain uses TRBV28 and TRBJ1-1, with 7 bases lining up with TRBD1. The CDR3 runs 13 residues. The germline V gene has CDR1 MDHEN and CDR2 SYDVKM.

This clonotype was seen repeatedly, ten times or more. The chain is built from TRBV28 and TRBJ1-2; D uncertain. There are 12 residues in the CDR3. Trimming left V 10 bases short and J 4 bases short, with 13 bases between. Germline values: CDR1 MDHEN, CDR2 SYDVKM. This chain's CDR3 is CATTDGFYGYTF. The CDR3 DNA reads TGTGCCACCACGGACGGTTTCTATGGCTACACCTTC.

A few counts support this clonotype. The CDR3 DNA follows: TGTGCCAGCAGCTCAGGGGGTTCGGGGAACACTGAAGCTTTCTTT. Translation gives CASSSGGSGNTEAFF. The chain couples TRBV12-3 or TRBV12-4 to TRBJ1-1; 7 bases line up with TRBD1. V lost 6 bases and J lost 1; bases outside the gene matches: 8. This CDR3 contains 15 residues.

The chain joins TRBV30 to TRBJ1-1; D is ambiguous. Germline V lookup: CDR1 GTSNPN, CDR2 SVGIG (reference sequence). The CDR3 spans 13 residues. The V end lost 3 bases, the J end lost 1 base, and 9 bases lay between the germline ends. CDR3 protein: CAWSEDGNTEAFF. The CDR3 coding sequence is TGTGCCTGGAGCGAGGACGGGAACACTGAAGCTTTCTTT.

This clonotype has a count of ten or more. The genes are TRBV28 and TRBJ1-1; no definite D call. V was shortened by 2 bases and J by 0 bases, with 7 bases between the two germline ends. Germline CDR1 is MDHEN and CDR2 is SYDVKM. The CDR3 spans 14 residues. CDR3 sequence reads: CASSLSSLNTEAFF. The CDR3 coding sequence is TGTGCCAGCAGTTTAAGCAGCCTGAACACTGAAGCTTTCTTT.

This clonotype came up many times. The chain employs TRBV2 and TRBJ1-4; the D is unclear. The CDR3 is 14 amino acids. Trimming stripped 4 bases from V and 8 bases from J, with 14 bases between. The germline V gene has CDR1 SNHLY and CDR2 FYNNEI. CDR3 nucleotide sequence: TGTGCCAGCAGTGTTAATGGACCGCCAGAAAAACTGTTTTTT. Residues: CASSVNGPPEKLFF.

The V and J genes are TRBV28 and TRBJ1-4, with D perhaps matching TRBD1 (5 bases). Trimming removed 6 bases at V and 10 bases at J, with 12 bases between. Germline V gene data show CDR1 as MDHEN and CDR2 as SYDVKM. The CDR3 covers 12 residues. CDR3 coding DNA: TGTGCCAGCAGCCTACGTGGGGGAAAACTGTTTTTT. It codes for CASSLRGGKLFF.

This clonotype was picked up a small number of times. This chain uses TRBV5-5 with TRBJ2-3, with 9 bases aligning to TRBD2. Germline lookup yields CDR1 SGHKS and CDR2 YYEKEE (reference sequence). V lost 3 bases and J lost 5; bases outside the gene matches: 7. The CDR3 runs 15 residues. DNA for the CDR3: TGTGCCAGCAGCTCACTAGCGGGTGTTAAAGATACGCAGTATTTT. The encoded protein is CASSSLAGVKDTQYF.

The V gene is TRBV29-1, the J gene TRBJ2-3; perhaps TRBD2 as D (5 bases). The germline V gene encodes CDR1 SQVTM and CDR2 ANQGSEA. The CDR3 consists of 14 residues. The V end lost 2 bases, the J end lost 8 bases, and 17 bases lay between the germline ends. Written as DNA, the CDR3 is TGCAGCGTTGAAAGGTTAACTAGTCGAGGTACGCAGTATTTT. Its translation is CSVERLTSRGTQYF.

This clonotype was detected a few times. This chain uses TRBV12-3 or TRBV12-4 with TRBJ1-1; possible D gene TRBD1, 6 bases. There are 14 residues in the CDR3. V was pared by 3 bases and J by 5 bases, with 13 bases between. The CDR3 here is CASSFWGLGTEAFF. Here the CDR3 DNA reads TGTGCCAGCAGTTTTTGGGGGCTAGGAACTGAAGCTTTCTTT.

There are a few counts of this clonotype. The chain recombines TRBV29-1 with TRBJ2-1, with D tentatively TRBD2 (6 bases). There are 14 residues in the CDR3. CDR1 is SQVTM and CDR2 is ANQGSEA in the germline V gene. With 4 bases removed from V and 6 bases from J, the gap between germline ends came to 16 bases. The CDR3 nucleotides read TGCAGCGTTGGTGGGACTCCGGACCTCAATGAGCAGTTCTTC. Its protein product is CSVGGTPDLNEQFF.

This clonotype showed up many times. The chain employs TRBV6-1 and TRBJ2-7; perhaps TRBD1 as D (6 bases). Trimming shortened V by 9 bases and J by 0 bases, and 18 bases separated the two germline ends. This CDR3 has 15 residues. Germline CDR1 is MNHNS and CDR2 is SASEGT. CDR3 nucleotide sequence: TGTGCCAGTCTTGAACCTACAGGGAACTCCTACGAGCAGTACTTC. Protein: CASLEPTGNSYEQYF.

This clonotype was observed many times. J is TRBJ2-3 and V is TRBV28, with D possibly TRBD1 on 6 matching bases. CDR1 is MDHEN, CDR2 SYDVKM, per germline. The CDR3 is 16 amino acids. The germline V and J ends were trimmed by 6 bases and 5 bases, with 21 bases remaining between them. The CDR3 sequence: CASSSRDMDWGDTQYF. The CDR3 DNA follows: TGTGCCAGCAGCTCCCGGGACATGGATTGGGGAGATACGCAGTATTTT.

This clonotype has a handful of counts. V usage is TRBV29-1 and J usage is TRBJ2-1; D is possibly TRBD2 (5 bases). CDR3 size: 14 residues. CDR1 SQVTM and CDR2 ANQGSEA come from the germline V gene. V was pared by 2 bases and J by 0 bases, with 8 bases between. The chain's CDR3 is CSVEPGSSYNEQFF. The CDR3, as DNA: TGCAGCGTTGAACCGGGGTCCTCCTACAATGAGCAGTTCTTC.

The table lists this clonotype with many counts. This chain uses TRBV2 with TRBJ2-3; D uncertain. Germline V gene data show CDR1 as SNHLY and CDR2 as FYNNEI. Trimming left V 5 bases short and J 9 bases short, with 12 bases between. The CDR3 sequence is 12 residues long. Here the CDR3 reads CASSYDLHTQYF. CDR3 nucleotide sequence: TGTGCCAGCAGTTACGACTTACACACGCAGTATTTT.

The sample holds many counts of this clonotype. The rearrangement joins TRBV20-1 to TRBJ2-5; the D is unclear. Germline V lookup: CDR1 DFQATT, CDR2 SNEGSKA (reference sequence). The CDR3 contains 14 residues. Between the trimmed V and J ends, which lost 6 bases and 1 base, there was a span of 15 bases. The CDR3 nucleotides are TGCAGTGCCCGCTTTGGGCAGACCCAAGAGACCCAGTACTTC. It translates to CSARFGQTQETQYF.

This clonotype has more than one count but fewer than ten. This chain uses TRBV5-1 with TRBJ1-3, with 7 nucleotides matching TRBD1. The length of the CDR3 is 15 residues. J was trimmed by 2 bases and V by 4 bases; bases with no gene match: 6. Germline V gives CDR1 SGHRS, CDR2 YFSETQ. The CDR3 DNA is TGCGCCAGCAGCGAGGGGGCTTCGACTGGAAACACCATATATTTT. It yields the protein CASSEGASTGNTIYF. Looking up the rest from reference TRBV5-1 and TRBJ1-3 gives the full variable domain: KAGVTQTPRYLIKTRGQQVTLSCSPISGHRSVSWYQQTPGQGLQFLFEYFSETQRNKGNFPGRFSGRQFSNSRSEMNVSTLELGDSALYLCASSEGASTGNTIYFGEGSWLTVV.

This clonotype has a count of ten or more. The rearrangement joins TRBV12-3 or TRBV12-4 to TRBJ2-3; 8 bases align to TRBD2. With 3 bases clipped from V and 7 bases from J, the junction kept 9 bases outside the gene matches. The CDR3 totals 15 residues. DNA of the CDR3: TGTGCCAGCAGTTTGGGAGGCGGGAGGTTAAATACGCAGTATTTT. Residues: CASSLGGGRLNTQYF.

This clonotype has more than one count but fewer than ten. This chain connects TRBV5-1 to TRBJ2-3, with D tentatively TRBD1 (6 bases). The V gene lost 4 bases and the J gene lost 0 bases, with 12 bases spanning the gap. The CDR3 runs 15 residues. Looked up from germline, CDR1 is SGHRS and CDR2 is YFSETQ. The CDR3 loop is CASSPDSTSTDTQYF. The DNA for the CDR3 is TGCGCCAGCAGCCCGGACAGTACTAGCACAGATACGCAGTATTTT.

This clonotype came up many times. CDR3: CASSLTRTSGRYEQYF. Here the CDR3 DNA reads TGTGCCAGCAGCTTAACTAGGACTAGCGGGAGATACGAGCAGTACTTC. The chain links TRBV7-3 to TRBJ2-7, with 13 bases lining up with TRBD2. This CDR3 comprises 16 residues. Trimming took 0 bases from V and 4 from J; bases not matched to a gene: 3. CDR1 is SGHTA and CDR2 is FQGTGA in the germline V gene. Based on the CDR3 plus reference TRBV7-3 and TRBJ2-7, the full variable domain is GAGVSQTPSNKVTEKGKYVELRCDPISGHTALYWYRQSLGQGPEFLIYFQGTGAADDSGLPNDRFFAVRPEGSVSTLKIQRTERGDSAVYLCASSLTRTSGRYEQYFGPGTRLTVT.